This TCR beta chain was recorded in a study of blood T cell repertoires in COVID-19. Overall study context: COVID-19 samples, acute and convalescent, were from the United States, Italy and Spain. PBMCs, B-cell-depleted T cells, or T cells provided the cDNA or gDNA that made up the material.

In the study's own analysis: Quantification of nucleated cells was approximated via reference gene primer amplification. Measured with immunoSEQ multiplex PCR; TCRdb has only the in-frame clones, and not every one. V, J and clone size were drawn from that table, and D and trimming were deduced from the DNA. The sample shows some 150,000 clones, 75% to 85% of them seen only once. The germline gives CDR1 LGHDT, CDR2 YNNKEL (reference sequence). The CDR3 is 15 residues long. Trimming left V 1 base short and J 0 bases short, with 7 bases between. Source material: peripheral blood. J is TRBJ2-1 and V is TRBV3-1 (or the pseudogene TRBV3-2); maybe TRBD2 (5 bases). The source of this sequence is a man in his sixties with active or convalescent COVID-19. CDR3 sequence reads: CASSQAGNSYNEQFF. The CDR3 DNA sequence: TGTGCCAGCAGCCAAGCGGGAAACTCCTACAATGAGCAGTTCTTC.